The 14 T cell receptor beta chains in this list originate from one sample, sequenced in a study of T cells in localized non-small cell lung cancer. Libraries were prepared by immunoSEQ multiplex PCR; TCRdb keeps only in-frame clonotypes and omits some of them. This table holds nearly 4,500 clones, approximately 30% found once. Sequenced here: lung tumor tissue, sampled before any cancer treatment. The receptors stem from a man between 40 and 70 years old with stage II squamous cell lung carcinoma.

This chain joins TRBV11-3 and TRBJ1-2; 7 positions match TRBD1. The CDR3 contains 15 residues. Germline V gives CDR1 SGHNT, CDR2 YENEEA. The V and J ends lost 5 bases and 5 bases, in that order; junction bases with no gene match: 11. The CDR3 DNA follows: TGTGCCAGCAGCCAGAGGACCGGGACAGAATATGGCTACACCTTC. Its translation: CASSQRTGTEYGYTF.

The chain has TRBV19 and TRBJ1-1; D is unclear. CDR3 length: 14 amino acids. Germline loops: CDR1 LNHDA, CDR2 SQIVND (reference sequence). V lost 0 bases, J lost 1 base, and 6 bases lay in between. Here the CDR3 DNA reads TGTGCCAGTAGTATAGAGGGCGGGAACACTGAAGCTTTCTTT. This codes for CASSIEGGNTEAFF.

J is TRBJ2-7 and V is TRBV29-1, with 10 bases identical to TRBD1. Per the germline V gene, CDR1 is SQVTM and CDR2 is ANQGSEA. The CDR3 is made up of 13 amino acids. The V segment lost 7 bases and the J segment 6 bases; nucleotides outside the gene matches: 9. The CDR3 loop is CSATVTGGSEQYF. The CDR3 DNA reads TGCAGCGCCACCGTGACAGGGGGCAGCGAGCAGTACTTC.

This clone was observed a few times. The chain carries TRBV9 and TRBJ1-2; D is possibly TRBD1 (5 bases). Germline V gene lookup returns CDR1 SGDLS and CDR2 YYNGEE. There are 13 residues in the CDR3. V was cut by 6 bases and J by 3 bases, with 12 bases left in between. As DNA, the CDR3 is TGTGCCAGCACCGATGACAGCTACTATGGCTACACCTTC. Amino acids: CASTDDSYYGYTF.

The sample holds a few counts of this clone. J is TRBJ1-2 and V is TRBV6-8; TRBD1 matches at 9 bases. With 7 bases clipped from V and 3 bases from J, the junction kept 6 bases outside the gene matches. The CDR3 spans 14 residues. CDR1 is MNHGY and CDR2 is SAAAGT in the germline V gene. The DNA for the CDR3 is TGTGCCAGCACTACAGGGGGCGCCGACTATGGCTACACCTTC. Its protein is CASTTGGADYGYTF.

In this sample, this clone turned up a few times. V gene TRBV11-3 combines with J gene TRBJ2-7; D not resolved. Trimming removed 3 bases at V and 4 bases at J, with 19 bases between. CDR3 size: 16 residues. CDR1 SGHNT and CDR2 YENEEA come from the germline V gene. The CDR3 is CASSLDLGKSLYEQYF. CDR3 DNA sequence: TGTGCCAGCAGCTTGGACCTAGGGAAGAGTTTGTACGAGCAGTACTTC.

This chain uses TRBV14 with TRBJ2-5; no firm D call. From germline, CDR1 is SGHDN and CDR2 FVKESK. Between the trimmed V and J ends, which lost 0 bases and 0 bases, there was a span of 17 bases. This CDR3 has 18 amino acids. The chain's CDR3 is CASSQDWRTQTDQETQYF. The CDR3 DNA reads as TGTGCCAGCAGCCAAGACTGGCGGACCCAGACCGACCAAGAGACCCAGTACTTC. Together with reference TRBV14 and TRBJ2-5, the CDR3 gives the full variable domain: EAGVTQFPSHSVIEKGQTVTLRCDPISGHDNLYWYRRVMGKEIKFLLHFVKESKQDESGMPNNRFLAERTGGTYSTLKVQPAELEDSGVYFCASSQDWRTQTDQETQYFGPGTRLLVL.

The rearrangement links TRBV30 to TRBJ1-5, with D hard to call. Germline CDR1 is GTSNPN and CDR2 is SVGIG (reference sequence). This CDR3 contains 12 residues. Trimming stripped 4 bases from V and 3 bases from J, with 7 bases between. The DNA for the CDR3 is TGTGCCTGGACCCAGGACAATCAGCCCCAGCATTTT. Its protein product is CAWTQDNQPQHF. The variable domain in full, completed from reference TRBV30 and TRBJ1-5, reads SQTIHQWPATLVQPVGSPLSLECTVEGTSNPNLYWYRQAAGRGLQLLFYSVGIGQISSEVPQNLSASRPQDRQFILSSKKLLLSDSGFYLCAWTQDNQPQHFGDGTRLSIL.

The chain uses TRBV19 and TRBJ2-1; TRBD2 aligns across 10 bases. This CDR3 region has 16 residues. CDR1 is LNHDA and CDR2 is SQIVND in the germline V gene (reference sequence). With V trimmed by 1 base and J by 8 bases, 8 bases remained unmatched. The CDR3 DNA sequence: TGTGCCAGTAGTATAGCTAGCGGGAGCCTCCGGGATGAGCAGTTCTTC. Protein: CASSIASGSLRDEQFF. Looking up the rest from reference TRBV19 and TRBJ2-1 gives the full variable domain: DGGITQSPKYLFRKEGQNVTLSCEQNLNHDAMYWYRQDPGQGLRLIYYSQIVNDFQKGDIAEGYSVSREKKESFPLTVTSAQKNPTAFYLCASSIASGSLRDEQFFGPGTRLTVL.

This clone was counted only a few times. The rearrangement links TRBV30 to TRBJ1-1; D possibly corresponds to TRBD1 (6 bases). The CDR3 is 13 residues long. V shed 0 bases and J shed 4 bases, with 9 bases lying between them. Germline V gene sequence: CDR1 GTSNPN, CDR2 SVGIG (reference sequence). The CDR3 spells CAWSVGGPTEAFF. CDR3 nucleotide sequence: TGTGCCTGGAGTGTGGGGGGGCCCACTGAAGCTTTCTTT.

J is TRBJ1-4 and V is TRBV6-8; D uncertain. Germline values: CDR1 MNHGY, CDR2 SAAAGT. The CDR3 covers 12 residues. V was shortened by 6 bases and J by 5 bases, with 7 bases between the two germline ends. For the CDR3, the DNA is TGTGCCAGCAGCCCCTCCAATGAAAAACTGTTTTTT. It translates to CASSPSNEKLFF.

This clone is deemed large. The chain's CDR3 is CAWSGQGQGPQHF. CDR3 nucleotides: TGTGCCTGGAGTGGACAGGGACAAGGGCCCCAGCATTTT. This chain links TRBV30 with TRBJ1-5, with 7 positions matching TRBD1. V dropped 1 base and J dropped 9; count of bases not matched to a gene: 6. CDR3 length: 13 amino acids. Germline V gene lookup returns CDR1 GTSNPN and CDR2 SVGIG (reference sequence).

V gene TRBV19 combines with J gene TRBJ2-5, with D perhaps TRBD1 or TRBD2 (5 bases each). V dropped 5 bases and J dropped 9 bases, with 19 bases sitting between them. The V gene's germline CDR1 is LNHDA and CDR2 SQIVND (reference sequence). The length of the CDR3 is 14 residues. The CDR3 coding sequence is TGTGCCAGTAGTGGTCCGGGATCCCAAGGGGCCCAGTACTTC. It is translated as CASSGPGSQGAQYF.

The chain employs TRBV19 and TRBJ1-5; 8 bases match TRBD1. The CDR3 is made up of 15 amino acids. The germline V gene has CDR1 LNHDA and CDR2 SQIVND (reference sequence). V dropped 6 bases and J dropped 2; count of bases not matched to a gene: 6. The CDR3 loop reads CASRLQGVGNQPQHF. Written as DNA, the CDR3 is TGTGCCAGTAGACTACAGGGGGTTGGCAATCAGCCCCAGCATTTT.